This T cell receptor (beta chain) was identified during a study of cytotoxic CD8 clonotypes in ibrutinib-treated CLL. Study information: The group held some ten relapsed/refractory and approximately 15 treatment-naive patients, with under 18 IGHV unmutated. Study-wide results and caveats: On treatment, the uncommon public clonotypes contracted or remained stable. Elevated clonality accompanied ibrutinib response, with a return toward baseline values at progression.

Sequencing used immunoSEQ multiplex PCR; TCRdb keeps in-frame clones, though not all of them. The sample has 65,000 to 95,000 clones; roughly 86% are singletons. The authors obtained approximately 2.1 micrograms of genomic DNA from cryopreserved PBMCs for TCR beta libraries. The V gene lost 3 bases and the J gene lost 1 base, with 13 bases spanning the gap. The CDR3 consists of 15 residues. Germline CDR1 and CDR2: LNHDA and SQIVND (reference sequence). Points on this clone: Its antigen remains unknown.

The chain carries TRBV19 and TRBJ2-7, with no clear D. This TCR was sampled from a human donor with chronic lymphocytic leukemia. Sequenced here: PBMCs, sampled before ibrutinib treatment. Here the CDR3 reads CASSISGPRSYEQYF. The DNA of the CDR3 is TGTGCCAGTAGTATTTCCGGTCCCAGATCCTACGAGCAGTACTTC.